This TCR beta chain appears in the sequencing data of a study of CD8+ T cells in alopecia areata. Study information: Treated patients were given 5 to 10 mg oral tofacitinib twice daily.

This CDR3 is built from 15 residues. The V gene end was trimmed by 1 base and the J gene end by 5 bases; junction bases not matched to a gene: 6. CDR1 GTSNPN and CDR2 SVGIG come from the germline V gene (reference sequence). Overall study findings and caveats: Normal scalp had lower clonality than lesional scalp, with alopecia totalis/universalis lesions showing this most strongly.

Indicated treatment: oral pan-JAK inhibitor, 5-10 mg twice daily. A word on this clone: The antigen is not known.

Investigators isolated RNA and reverse transcribed it into cDNA to act as the sequencing template. Profiling relied on immunoSEQ multiplex PCR, and the TCRdb table lists in-frame clones only, not all of them. The data hold 150,000 to 200,000 clones, with approximately 61% observed a single time. The TCR was taken from a human donor with alopecia areata. The genes are TRBV30 and TRBJ1-4; 8 bases line up with TRBD1. The material sequenced was CD4+ T cells sorted from blood, taken at week 24, from a patient treated with tofacitinib. The CDR3, as DNA: TGTGCCTGGAGTGCCGGACAGGGAATAAATGAAAAACTGTTTTTT. Translated: CAWSAGQGINEKLFF.